This entry is about one T cell receptor (beta chain). Per the germline V gene, CDR1 is LGHDT and CDR2 is YNNKEL (reference sequence). The J segment lost 5 bases and the V segment lost 8 bases, leaving 4 bases of the junction unmatched. The CDR3 consists of 12 residues. Per the study methods: Nucleated cell counts were estimated from reference gene primer amplification. Measured with immunoSEQ multiplex PCR; TCRdb has only the in-frame clones, and not every one. V and J calls and clone size are those listed in that table; D and trimming were worked out from the DNA. The sample has roughly 350,000 clones, around 87% seen once. This sample was included in a study of blood T cell repertoires in COVID-19.

What was sequenced was peripheral blood. This receptor was taken from a woman between 45 and 60 years old with active or convalescent COVID-19. The genes are TRBV3-1 (or the pseudogene TRBV3-2) and TRBJ2-7; 9 bases agree with TRBD1. The CDR3 region is CASGTGNNEQYF. The CDR3 nucleotides are TGTGCCAGCGGGACAGGGAACAACGAGCAGTACTTC.